This entry lists 14 T cell receptor gamma chains sequenced from one sample in a study of human gamma delta and Vdelta1 T cells. The antigens for these receptors are not known. TCRdb reprocessed the PCR reads using CATT. This repertoire shows almost 9,000 gamma-chain clones, 45% found once; its top ten account for under 3%. Sequencing input: Vdelta1 gamma-delta T cells from blood grown in culture (DOT cells). These receptors all stem from a human donor in good health.

This chain joins TRGV4 and TRGJ1 or TRGJ2. V was clipped by 3 bases and J by 0 bases; unmatched bases: 2. Per the germline V gene, CDR1 is EGSTGY and CDR2 is YDSYTSSV. The CDR3 loop spans 13 amino acids. CDR3 sequence: CATWDRNYYKKLF. In DNA, the CDR3 is TGTGCCACCTGGGATCGGAATTATTATAAGAAACTCTTT.

As to this clone: A single base separates this from a much larger clone, so it may be a read error. The chain links TRGV9 to TRGJ1 or TRGJ2. With 3 bases clipped from V and 0 bases from J, the junction kept 2 bases outside the gene matches. The CDR3 has 13 amino acids. In germline, CDR1 is GITISATS, CDR2 ISYDGTV (reference sequence). CDR3: CALWERNYYKKLF. CDR3 nucleotide sequence: TGTGCCTTGTGGGAGCGGAATTATTATAAGAAACTCTTT.

This clone has a single count. Other DNA sequences in this sample translate to the same CDR3. The chain is built from TRGV2 and TRGJ1 or TRGJ2. This CDR3 has 14 amino acids. J lost 0 bases, V lost 1 base, and 3 bases had no gene match. The germline V gene has CDR1 EGSNGY and CDR2 YDSYNSKV. CDR3 DNA sequence: TGTGCCACCTGGGACGGACTGAATTATTATAAGAAACTCTTT. Translating gives CATWDGLNYYKKLF.

Points on this clone: This sample also contains other DNA sequences that code for the same CDR3. This chain joins TRGV2 and TRGJ1 or TRGJ2. The V and J ends lost 0 bases and 6 bases, in that order; junction bases with no gene match: 2. The CDR3 has 12 residues. Germline CDR1 and CDR2: EGSNGY and YDSYNSKV. CDR3 residues: CATWDGRYKKLF. The CDR3 DNA reads TGTGCCACCTGGGACGGGCGTTATAAGAAACTCTTT.

This clone was detected a few times. The V gene is TRGV5, the J gene TRGJ1 or TRGJ2. In germline, CDR1 is VINAFY, CDR2 YDVSNSKD. This CDR3 comprises 12 residues. Losses at the gene ends were 3 bases for V and 7 bases for J; bases not matched to a gene: 6. The CDR3 loop is CATWDGGYKKLF. CDR3 nucleotides: TGTGCCACCTGGGACGGCGGGTATAAGAAACTCTTT.

A remark on this clone: The same CDR3 arises from other DNA sequences in this sample as well. The genes are TRGV10 and TRGJ1 or TRGJ2. TRGV10 belongs to the ORF category, with a function that is uncertain. With V trimmed by 8 bases and J by 3 bases, 17 bases remained unmatched. This CDR3 has 16 amino acids. The chain's CDR3 is CAAWDYSTASYYKKLF. The CDR3, as DNA: TGTGCTGCGTGGGATTACTCCACGGCCTCTTATTATAAGAAACTCTTT.

This clone was seen just once. This chain uses TRGV8 with TRGJP2. The germline gives CDR1 VENAVY, CDR2 YDSYNSRV. Trimming cost V 5 bases and J 0 bases; bases outside gene matches: 3. The CDR3 extends over 14 amino acids. CDR3: CATWAHSSDWIKTF. DNA for the CDR3: TGTGCCACCTGGGCACATAGTAGTGATTGGATCAAGACGTTT.

Comment on this clone: Being one base from a much bigger clone, this may be a read error. The chain joins TRGV3 to TRGJ1 or TRGJ2. The CDR3 spans 11 residues. The germline CDR1 and CDR2 sequences are VTNTFY and YDVSTARD (reference sequence). Germline trimming cut 0 bases from V and 9 bases from J; bases unmatched to any gene: 2. DNA for the CDR3: TGTGCCACCTGGGACAGGGGTAAGAAACTCTTT. It translates to CATWDRGKKLF.

This clone was observed a handful of times. Within the sample, other DNA sequences also encode this same CDR3. The chain carries TRGV2 and TRGJ1 or TRGJ2. The CDR3 contains 12 residues. Germline CDR1 reads EGSNGY; CDR2 reads YDSYNSKV. Losses at the gene ends were 0 bases for V and 11 bases for J; bases not matched to a gene: 7. In DNA, the CDR3 is TGTGCCACCTGGGACGGGCGTGGGGAGAAACTCTTT. It is translated as CATWDGRGEKLF.

This clone appeared a few times. This rearrangement joins TRGV5 to TRGJ1 or TRGJ2. Germline values: CDR1 VINAFY, CDR2 YDVSNSKD. The CDR3 totals 11 residues. The V segment lost 0 bases and the J segment 12 bases; nucleotides outside the gene matches: 5. CDR3 region: CATWDRRTKLF. CDR3 nucleotide sequence: TGTGCCACCTGGGACAGGCGTACGAAACTCTTT.

This clone was detected only a few times. This chain connects TRGV5 to TRGJ1 or TRGJ2. From germline, CDR1 is VINAFY and CDR2 YDVSNSKD. J lost 5 bases, V lost 0 bases, and 10 bases had no gene match. The CDR3 spans 15 residues. As DNA, the CDR3 is TGTGCCACCTGGGACAGGCCACGGGGGGATTATAAGAAACTCTTT. This translates into CATWDRPRGDYKKLF.

This clone was counted only a few times. The rearrangement links TRGV4 to TRGJ1 or TRGJ2. J lost 10 bases, V lost 0 bases, and 9 bases had no gene match. CDR3 size: 13 residues. Germline V gene data show CDR1 as EGSTGY and CDR2 as YDSYTSSV. The CDR3 is CATWDGPRLKKLF. The CDR3 region has the DNA TGTGCCACCTGGGATGGGCCCAGGCTGAAGAAACTCTTT.

With respect to this clone: A much larger clone sits a single nucleotide away, making a read error possible. The chain combines TRGV3 with TRGJ1 or TRGJ2. CDR3 size: 13 residues. Trimming cost V 3 bases and J 3 bases; bases outside gene matches: 5. CDR1 and CDR2 from the germline V gene are VTNTFY and YDVSTARD (reference sequence). CDR3 protein: CATWDGGYYKKLF. The CDR3 DNA is TGTGCCACCTGGGACGGGGGTTATTATAAGAAACTCTTT.

Details on this clone: A clone one base away is much larger, so this may be a read error. J is TRGJP2 and V is TRGV8. The trim removed 5 bases at V and 6 bases at J, leaving 3 bases unmatched. CDR3 length: 12 residues. The V gene's germline CDR1 is VENAVY and CDR2 YDSYNSRV. CDR3 sequence (DNA): TGTGCCACCTGGGGTGGTGATTGGATCAAGACGTTT. Encoded protein: CATWGGDWIKTF.